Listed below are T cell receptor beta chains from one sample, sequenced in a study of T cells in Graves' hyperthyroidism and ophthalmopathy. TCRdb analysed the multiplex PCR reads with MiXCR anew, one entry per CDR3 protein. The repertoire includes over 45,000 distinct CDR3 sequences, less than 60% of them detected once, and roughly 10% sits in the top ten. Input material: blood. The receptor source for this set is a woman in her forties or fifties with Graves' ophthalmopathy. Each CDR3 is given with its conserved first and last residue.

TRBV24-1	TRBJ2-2	CATRSTGTGGYTGELFF
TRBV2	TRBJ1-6	CASSESVRGTGADSPLHF
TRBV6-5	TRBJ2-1	CASSRLAGSFNEQFF
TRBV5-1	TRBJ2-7	CASSSVPGQGREQYF
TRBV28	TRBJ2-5	CASSFMFPAGGPETQYF
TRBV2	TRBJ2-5	CASRTSTETQYF
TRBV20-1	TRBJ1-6	CGANRAGQDSPLHF
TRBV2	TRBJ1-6	CASSDGQFYNSPLHF
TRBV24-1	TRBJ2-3	CATSDRGLAGPSTDTQYF
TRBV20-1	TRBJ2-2	CSARLGLAGVTGELFF
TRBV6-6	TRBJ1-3	CASGGSSSGNTIYF
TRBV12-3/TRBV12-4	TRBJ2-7	CASSRQGF
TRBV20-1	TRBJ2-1	CSARPGRTPNNEQFF
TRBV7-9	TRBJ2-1	CASSPGLAFDNEQFF
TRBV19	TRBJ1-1	CASNKARGVNTEAFF
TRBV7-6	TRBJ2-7	CASSLDQGSYEQYF
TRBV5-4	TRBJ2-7	CASSLGTSDTYEQYF
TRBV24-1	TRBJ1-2	CATSDVGQGVGGYTF